This T cell receptor beta chain came from a study of CD8 T cells in ankylosing spondylitis. This CDR3 contains 16 residues. The ends lost 6 bases at V and 6 bases at J; junction bases unmatched: 16. The germline V gene encodes CDR1 SQVTM and CDR2 ANQGSEA. TCRdb ran MiXCR on the 5' RACE reads and lists one entry per CDR3 protein. The profile shows roughly 160,000 distinct CDR3 sequences, around a tenth of them singletons. This clonotype was found many times. Sequenced material: blood, either unsorted or a sorted T cell fraction (not recorded which). The genes are TRBV29-1 and TRBJ2-1; 8 bases match TRBD2. This TCR came from a female donor with ankylosing spondylitis or in good health (not recorded which). CDR3: CSVAGGLGSRLNEQFF. DNA for the CDR3: TGCAGCGTAGCCGGGGGACTAGGAAGTAGACTCAATGAGCAGTTCTTC.